This T cell receptor (beta chain) was captured by sequencing in a study of blood T cells in healthy people across ages. Study summary: Per two T cells, template switching captured roughly one barcoded beta molecule.

Study-wide points: Per-million-T-cell TCR beta diversity fell roughly linearly with age. Researchers judged that diversity estimates from one million T cells fell short of true values. Compared with aged donors, long-lived donors showed fewer expanded clones, suggesting selection.

The V gene's germline CDR1 is SGDLS and CDR2 YYNGEE. V shed 2 bases, J shed 5 bases, and the junction held 13 bases outside the gene matches. The CDR3 has 17 amino acids. Concerning this clonotype itself: Its specificity is unknown.

Using a J-beta primer mix together with a sample-barcoded 5' primer, a second PCR was run for roughly 6 to 11 cycles. Each CDR3 protein is one row after TCRdb ran MiXCR on the 5' RACE reads. The sample lists 1.5 million to 2 million distinct CDR3 sequences, roughly 32% occurring once. The chain employs TRBV9 and TRBJ2-3, with TRBD2 matching 8 bases. The sequencing input was blood. This TCR came from a woman under 40 in good health. CDR3 sequence reads: CASSVNGMEREKDTQYF. Written as DNA, the CDR3 is TGTGCCAGCAGCGTCAACGGAATGGAGCGGGAGAAAGATACGCAGTATTTT.